Below, 2 T cell receptor beta chains from the same sample are listed, as sequenced in a study of PD-1 and CTLA-4 blockade in melanoma. Libraries were prepared by immunoSEQ multiplex PCR; TCRdb keeps only in-frame clonotypes and omits some of them. The table lists about 31,000 clones, about 87% of them singletons. Specimen: CD8+ T cells from peripheral blood, collected from a patient given anti-PD-1 treatment. These receptors were taken from a human donor with melanoma.

The V call is TRBV14, the J call TRBJ2-3; TRBD2 aligns across 9 bases. Germline V gene sequence: CDR1 SGHDN, CDR2 FVKESK. The CDR3 sequence is 16 residues long. Trimming at V came to 3 bases and at J to 2 bases, leaving 6 bases not matched to a gene. The CDR3 bases are TGTGCCAGCAGCCATAAGCTAGCGGGATCCACAGATACGCAGTATTTT. This gives the protein CASSHKLAGSTDTQYF.

This clone was seen once. This rearrangement joins TRBV9 to TRBJ2-7; 9 nucleotides align to TRBD1. J lost 3 bases, V lost 3 bases, and 4 bases had no gene match. The CDR3 loop spans 14 amino acids. Germline V gene lookup returns CDR1 SGDLS and CDR2 YYNGEE. The CDR3 here is CASSEGQGSYEQYF. In DNA form, the CDR3 reads TGTGCCAGCAGCGAAGGACAGGGGAGCTACGAGCAGTACTTC.